Shown below are 29 T cell receptor beta chains from a single sample sequenced in a study of T cells after somatic rescue of genetic block. The data were produced by immunoSEQ multiplex PCR, yet TCRdb's version contains in-frame clones alone and is incomplete. This sample has about 14,000 clones; approximately 79% occur once, and the top ten carry more than 20%. Material for sequencing was peripheral blood mononuclear cells (PBMCs). These TCRs come from a boy between 10 and 17 years old.

This chain links TRBV28 with TRBJ2-7; 11 bases align to TRBD1. Trimming removed 4 bases from V and 4 bases from J; junction bases left unmatched: 15. Per germline, CDR1 MDHEN and CDR2 SYDVKM. The CDR3 is made up of 18 amino acids. CDR3 nucleotide sequence: TGTGCCAGCAGTTATCCCCCCGGACAGGGGGCCCTCCATTACGAGCAGTACTTC. This sequence encodes CASSYPPGQGALHYEQYF. Variable domain in full (rest from reference TRBV28 and TRBJ2-7): DVKVTQSSRYLVKRTGEKVFLECVQDMDHENMFWYRQDPGLGLRLIYFSYDVKMKEKGDIPEGYSVSREKKERFSLILESASTNQTSMYLCASSYPPGQGALHYEQYFGPGTRLTVT.

This sequence joins TRBV28 and TRBJ1-5, with D uncertain. The CDR3 is 12 residues long. CDR1 is MDHEN and CDR2 is SYDVKM in the germline V gene. Trimming took 6 bases from V and 3 from J, leaving 6 bases between them. CDR3 protein: CASSPDNQPQHF. The CDR3 region has the DNA TGTGCCAGCAGCCCCGACAATCAGCCCCAGCATTTT.

This rearrangement joins TRBV6-1 to TRBJ2-2; 8 bases are shared with TRBD1. The ends lost 7 bases at V and 7 bases at J; junction bases unmatched: 11. CDR1 is MNHNS, CDR2 SASEGT, per germline. CDR3 size: 15 residues. The CDR3 sequence: CASTFFRGLSGELFF. In DNA, the CDR3 is TGTGCCAGCACCTTTTTCAGGGGGCTCAGCGGGGAGCTGTTTTTT.

This chain links TRBV9 with TRBJ1-6; D gene unclear. Trimming cost V 4 bases and J 13 bases, with 9 bases left between them. This CDR3 is built from 11 residues. CDR1 and CDR2 from the germline V gene are SGDLS and YYNGEE. CDR3 coding DNA: TGTGCCAGCAGCACTCCGGGCCCCCTCCACTTT. Amino acids: CASSTPGPLHF.

The V call is TRBV6-5, the J call TRBJ2-7, with D perhaps TRBD1 (7 bases). This CDR3 is 14 amino acids long. Germline assignment: CDR1 MNHEY and CDR2 SVGAGI. V lost 5 bases to trimming and J lost 3 bases, with 14 bases between them. The CDR3: CASSGGTALYEQYF. For the CDR3, the DNA is TGTGCCAGCAGTGGCGGGACAGCCCTCTACGAGCAGTACTTC.

On this clone itself: One end of the junction does not line up with germline, which may come from a read error. This sequence joins TRBV7-7 and TRBJ2-5; possibly TRBD1 for D (7 bases). Per the germline V gene, CDR1 is SSHAT and CDR2 is FNYEAQ (reference sequence). The CDR3 has 15 amino acids. The CDR3 nucleotides read TGTGCTAGCAGTTCCTCGAGTCAGGGGGGAGAGACCCAGTACTTC. Translated: CASSSSSQGGETQYF.

This clone was observed a few times. This chain uses TRBV4-1 with TRBJ1-2; 8 positions agree with TRBD1. Germline V gene lookup returns CDR1 MGHRA and CDR2 YSYEKL. J was trimmed by 12 bases and V by 3 bases; bases with no gene match: 15. CDR3 length: 15 amino acids. CDR3 DNA sequence: TGCGCCAGCAGCCACATTCATAGGTCAGGGGGCGCGGACACCTTC. Protein: CASSHIHRSGGADTF.

The chain employs TRBV28 and TRBJ2-7, with 12 positions matching TRBD1. V lost 4 bases and J lost 4; bases outside the gene matches: 5. Germline CDR1 reads MDHEN; CDR2 reads SYDVKM. This CDR3 has 15 residues. In DNA form, the CDR3 reads TGTGCCAGCAGTTCCTTGGGACAGGGGGCTTACGAGCAGTACTTC. Protein: CASSSLGQGAYEQYF.

The chain combines TRBV5-1 with TRBJ2-5; D may be TRBD1 or TRBD2 (5 bases each). CDR3 length equals 13 residues. Between the trimmed V and J ends, which lost 4 bases and 5 bases, there was a span of 12 bases. From germline, CDR1 is SGHRS and CDR2 YFSETQ. The CDR3 loop is CASSPGPLETQYF. The CDR3 nucleotides are TGCGCCAGCAGCCCGGGGCCTTTGGAGACCCAGTACTTC. The whole variable domain, remainder taken from reference TRBV5-1 and TRBJ2-5, is KAGVTQTPRYLIKTRGQQVTLSCSPISGHRSVSWYQQTPGQGLQFLFEYFSETQRNKGNFPGRFSGRQFSNSRSEMNVSTLELGDSALYLCASSPGPLETQYFGPGTRLLVL.

Written as DNA, the CDR3 is TGTGCCAGCAGCCGATATGTCTCCCGCGTACAGGGGCCCGGGGAGCTGTTTTTT. It specifies CASSRYVSRVQGPGELFF. V usage is TRBV14 and J usage is TRBJ2-2; 7 positions match TRBD1. V lost 4 bases and J lost 6; bases outside the gene matches: 17. Germline V lookup: CDR1 SGHDN, CDR2 FVKESK. The length of the CDR3 is 18 residues.

The V gene is TRBV6-5, the J gene TRBJ2-7; 12 bases line up with TRBD2. The CDR3 spans 13 residues. Germline V lookup: CDR1 MNHEY, CDR2 SVGAGI. J was trimmed by 3 bases and V by 6 bases; bases with no gene match: 0. The CDR3, as DNA: TGTGCCAGCAGGGGACTAGCGGGCTACGAGCAGTACTTC. This gives the protein CASRGLAGYEQYF.

The J gene is TRBJ2-7, the V gene TRBV28; 8 bases map to TRBD2. Per germline, CDR1 MDHEN and CDR2 SYDVKM. CDR3 size: 15 residues. V lost 3 bases to trimming and J lost 8 bases; unmatched junction nucleotides: 12. CDR3 nucleotide sequence: TGTGCCAGCAGTTTTCGCGCGGGAGGTAATTTGCAGCAGTACTTC. Its protein is CASSFRAGGNLQQYF.

V gene TRBV28 combines with J gene TRBJ2-7; 8 bases match TRBD1. CDR3 length: 17 amino acids. Germline V gives CDR1 MDHEN, CDR2 SYDVKM. V gave up 5 bases and J gave up 12 bases; unmatched junction bases: 24. The CDR3 DNA follows: TGTGCCAGCAGTCCTCTAACCCTCCGGGACAGGCTACCCGGGGGGTACTTC. This translates into CASSPLTLRDRLPGGYF.

This rearrangement joins TRBV5-6 to TRBJ2-2; D unclear. Trimming shortened V by 0 bases and J by 2 bases, and 5 bases separated the two germline ends. This CDR3 has 14 amino acids. Germline CDR1 and CDR2: SGHDT and YYEEEE. Here the CDR3 reads CASSLGRNTGELFF. The CDR3 DNA is TGTGCCAGCAGCTTGGGCAGAAACACCGGGGAGCTGTTTTTT.

A single count supports this clone. The CDR3 region has the DNA TGCGCCAGCAGCGTTGGACAGGGAGCCCCTGGAAACACCATATATTTT. Translation: CASSVGQGAPGNTIYF. The chain links TRBV5-1 to TRBJ1-3, with TRBD1 matching over 8 bases. With 4 bases clipped from V and 2 bases from J, the junction kept 8 bases outside the gene matches. CDR3 size: 16 residues. Germline CDR1 SGHRS, CDR2 YFSETQ.

This clone was detected only a few times. The genes are TRBV5-5 and TRBJ1-1; D call uncertain. This CDR3 is 13 amino acids long. Trimming took 3 bases from V and 11 from J, leaving 17 bases between them. Germline V lookup: CDR1 SGHKS, CDR2 YYEKEE (reference sequence). The CDR3 sequence: CASSSGPGPVAFF. CDR3 coding DNA: TGTGCCAGCAGCTCCGGTCCCGGCCCTGTGGCTTTCTTT.

Only one count was recorded for this clone. This chain links TRBV5-4 with TRBJ2-1, with TRBD2 identical over 13 bases. The germline V gene has CDR1 SGHNT and CDR2 YYREEE (reference sequence). The CDR3 runs 17 residues. V lost 2 bases and J lost 2; bases outside the gene matches: 4. This chain's CDR3 is CASSLRLAGGPYNEQFF. CDR3 nucleotide sequence: TGTGCCAGCAGCTTAAGACTAGCGGGAGGCCCCTACAATGAGCAGTTCTTC.

V usage is TRBV6-6 and J usage is TRBJ2-3, with 10 bases that match TRBD1. V lost 8 bases and J lost 5; bases outside the gene matches: 4. Looked up from germline, CDR1 is MNHNY and CDR2 is SVGAGI (reference sequence). The CDR3 totals 13 residues. The CDR3 sequence is CASGQGVGDTQYF. CDR3 nucleotide sequence: TGTGCCAGCGGACAGGGGGTAGGAGATACGCAGTATTTT.

The V gene is TRBV5-1, the J gene TRBJ1-6, with D maybe TRBD1 (5 bases). The CDR3 is 14 residues long. Germline V lookup: CDR1 SGHRS, CDR2 YFSETQ. Trimming left V 4 bases short and J 6 bases short, with 11 bases between. CDR3 in DNA: TGCGCCAGCAGCCTAAGGGACCCTAATTCACCCCTCCACTTT. Translation gives CASSLRDPNSPLHF.

V gene TRBV29-1 combines with J gene TRBJ1-2; D perhaps matches TRBD1 (5 bases). Germline V gives CDR1 SQVTM, CDR2 ANQGSEA. The CDR3 spans 10 residues. The V and J ends lost 3 bases and 7 bases respectively, with 6 bases between them. CDR3 sequence: CSVDRAGYTF. For the CDR3, the DNA is TGCAGCGTTGACAGGGCTGGCTACACCTTC.

The chain is built from TRBV19 and TRBJ2-1; D unresolved. CDR1 and CDR2 (germline): LNHDA, SQIVND (reference sequence). The CDR3 spans 14 residues. V lost 5 bases, J lost 3 bases, and 11 bases lay in between. In DNA form, the CDR3 reads TGTGCCAGTAGTTTCCCGGGCCGCTACAATGAGCAGTTCTTC. Its translation is CASSFPGRYNEQFF.

This chain connects TRBV7-9 to TRBJ2-7; unclear D gene. The CDR3 has 13 residues. Germline V CDR1 and CDR2: SEHNR, FQNEAQ (reference sequence). V gave up 5 bases and J gave up 6 bases, with 14 bases separating them. The chain's CDR3 is CASSTNWVGEQYF. CDR3 in DNA: TGTGCCAGCAGCACAAATTGGGTGGGCGAGCAGTACTTC.

This chain joins TRBV27 and TRBJ1-1; no definite D call. Germline CDR1 is MNHEY and CDR2 is SMNVEV (reference sequence). Deletions cut 6 bases from V and 11 bases from J, with 19 bases between. This CDR3 region has 13 residues. The CDR3 sequence is CASSQREGDAAFF. CDR3 bases: TGTGCCAGCAGCCAACGGGAAGGAGACGCGGCTTTCTTT.

The chain is built from TRBV5-6 and TRBJ2-5; a possible D gene is TRBD1 (5 bases). The CDR3 is made up of 16 amino acids. CDR1 is SGHDT, CDR2 YYEEEE, per germline. Trimming stripped 1 base from V and 1 base from J, with 14 bases between. The CDR3: CASSLLPRELQETQYF. The DNA for the CDR3 is TGTGCCAGCAGCTTGCTTCCCAGGGAACTCCAAGAGACCCAGTACTTC.

This rearrangement joins TRBV6-6 to TRBJ2-1, with TRBD2 matching 8 bases. The germline gives CDR1 MNHNY, CDR2 SVGAGI (reference sequence). J was trimmed by 8 bases and V by 0 bases; bases with no gene match: 6. There are 15 residues in the CDR3. The CDR3, as DNA: TGTGCCAGCAGTTACTCGACTAGCGTAAGGGATGAGCAGTTCTTC. Translating gives CASSYSTSVRDEQFF.

The rearrangement uses TRBV9 and TRBJ2-2, with D unresolved. CDR3 size: 15 residues. V shed 0 bases and J shed 6 bases, with 12 bases lying between them. Looked up from germline, CDR1 is SGDLS and CDR2 is YYNGEE. Written as DNA, the CDR3 is TGTGCCAGCAGCGTAGTGGGTGTGTTGGCCGGGGAGCTGTTTTTT. It specifies CASSVVGVLAGELFF.

This clone was observed a few times. V and J are TRBV11-3 and TRBJ1-2; the D is unclear. The CDR3 covers 14 residues. The V gene lost 6 bases and the J gene lost 0 bases, with 11 bases spanning the gap. Germline-derived CDR1 and CDR2 are SGHNT and YENEEA. The CDR3 here is CASSYTIANYGYTF. In DNA form, the CDR3 reads TGTGCCAGCAGTTACACGATCGCTAACTATGGCTACACCTTC.

The gene calls are TRBV6-1 and TRBJ2-7; TRBD1 matches 11 bases. The ends lost 0 bases at V and 3 bases at J; junction bases unmatched: 4. CDR3 length: 16 amino acids. Germline assignment: CDR1 MNHNS and CDR2 SASEGT. The CDR3 is CASSEATGQGVYEQYF. In DNA form, the CDR3 reads TGTGCCAGCAGTGAAGCGACGGGACAGGGGGTCTACGAGCAGTACTTC.

This clone is classed as medium-sized. V and J are TRBV28 and TRBJ2-1; TRBD1 might be the D (6 bases). Trimming removed 2 bases at V and 5 bases at J, with 13 bases between. The CDR3 runs to 15 residues. Germline CDR1 reads MDHEN; CDR2 reads SYDVKM. CDR3 bases: TGTGCCAGCAGTTTAACAGGGAATGCGAACAATGAGCAGTTCTTC. Protein sequence: CASSLTGNANNEQFF.